This T cell receptor beta chain was retrieved from a study of monozygotic twins with inflammatory bowel disease. The CDR3 spans 15 residues. Germline V gene data show CDR1 as SGHDT and CDR2 as YYEEEE. Each UMI harboured a 6-nucleotide sample barcode and was appended via template switching. Two nested PCRs, of approximately 16 and 9 cycles, processed TCRalpha and TCRbeta cDNA. TCRdb reprocessed the 5' RACE reads and keeps a single row for each CDR3 protein, giving no DNA. The sample has a few hundred thousand distinct CDR3 sequences. This clonotype was obtained from a human donor with ulcerative colitis or Crohn's disease, or a healthy co-twin of an affected twin (not recorded which). The sequencing sample was made of blood. The V gene is TRBV5-6, the J gene TRBJ2-7; checking the TCRdb D call of TRBD1 is not possible without DNA. CDR3 in amino acids: CASSLGTGALYEQYF.